There are many counts of the clone carrying this TCR beta chain. Its specificity is not known. This entry comes from a study of CD8 T cells in ankylosing spondylitis. V lost 6 bases and J 7 bases, leaving 13 bases between the germline ends. There are 11 residues in the CDR3. Germline V CDR1 and CDR2: SQVTM, ANQGSEA. As the method for making TCR beta libraries, quantitative 5'-RACE with molecular barcodes was used. TCRdb re-derived calls from the 5' RACE reads in MiXCR, one entry per CDR3 protein. Of 200,000 to 250,000 distinct CDR3 sequences in the sample, roughly 24% were seen once. Findings of the study overall: What appeared characteristic of ankylosing spondylitis blood was a TCR beta motif of 7 or 8 highly homologous variants. Within matched ankylosing spondylitis synovial fluid, disease-linked clones were reportedly significantly enriched. Disease-linked clones were CD8+ and relatively rare in peripheral blood.

The specimen was blood, either unsorted or a sorted T cell fraction (not recorded which). J is TRBJ2-7 and V is TRBV29-1; D not resolved. The source of this sequence is a male donor with ankylosing spondylitis or in good health (not recorded which). For the CDR3, the DNA is TGCAGCGTGATACACCGATGGGAGCAGTACTTC. Translated, it gives CSVIHRWEQYF.